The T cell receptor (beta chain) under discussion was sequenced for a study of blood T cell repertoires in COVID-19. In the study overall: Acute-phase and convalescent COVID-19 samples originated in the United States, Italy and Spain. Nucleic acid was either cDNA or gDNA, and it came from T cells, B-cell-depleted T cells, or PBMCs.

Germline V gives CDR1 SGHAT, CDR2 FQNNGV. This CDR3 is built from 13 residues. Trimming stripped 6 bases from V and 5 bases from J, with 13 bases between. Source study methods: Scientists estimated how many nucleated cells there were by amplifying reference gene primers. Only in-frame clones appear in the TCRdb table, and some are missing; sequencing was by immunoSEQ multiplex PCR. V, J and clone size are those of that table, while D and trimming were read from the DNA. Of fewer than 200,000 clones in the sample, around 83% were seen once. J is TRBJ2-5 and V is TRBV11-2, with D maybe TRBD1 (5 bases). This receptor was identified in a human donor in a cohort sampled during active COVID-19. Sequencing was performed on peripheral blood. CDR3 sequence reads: CASRQVAVETQYF. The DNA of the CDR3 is TGTGCCAGCAGACAGGTTGCAGTCGAGACCCAGTACTTC. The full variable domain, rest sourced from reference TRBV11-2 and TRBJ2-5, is EAGVAQSPRYKIIEKRQSVAFWCNPISGHATLYWYQQILGQGPKLLIQFQNNGVVDDSQLPKDRFSAERLKGVDSTLKIQPAKLEDSAVYLCASRQVAVETQYFGPGTRLLVL.